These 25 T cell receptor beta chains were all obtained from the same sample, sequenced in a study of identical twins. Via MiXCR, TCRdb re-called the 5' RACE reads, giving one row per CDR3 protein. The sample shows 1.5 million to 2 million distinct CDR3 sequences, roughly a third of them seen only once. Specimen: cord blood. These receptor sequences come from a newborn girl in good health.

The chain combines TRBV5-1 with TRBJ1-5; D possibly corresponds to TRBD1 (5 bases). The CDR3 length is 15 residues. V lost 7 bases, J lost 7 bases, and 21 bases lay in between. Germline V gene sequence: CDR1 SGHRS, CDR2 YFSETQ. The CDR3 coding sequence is TGCGCCAGCGCCGAAGGCAGGGAATGGAACCAGCCCCAGCATTTT. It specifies CASAEGREWNQPQHF.

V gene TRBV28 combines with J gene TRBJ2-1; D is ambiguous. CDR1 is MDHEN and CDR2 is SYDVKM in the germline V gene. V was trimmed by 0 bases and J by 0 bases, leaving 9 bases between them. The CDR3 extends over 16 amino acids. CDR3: CASSLWTRGSYNEQFF. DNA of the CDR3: TGTGCCAGCAGTTTATGGACAAGAGGCTCCTACAATGAGCAGTTCTTC.

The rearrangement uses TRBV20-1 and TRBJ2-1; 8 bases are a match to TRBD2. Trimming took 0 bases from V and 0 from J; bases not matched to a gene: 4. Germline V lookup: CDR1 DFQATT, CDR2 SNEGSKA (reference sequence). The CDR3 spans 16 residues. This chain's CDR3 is CSARELAGDSYNEQFF. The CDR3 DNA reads TGCAGTGCTAGAGAGCTAGCGGGTGACTCCTACAATGAGCAGTTCTTC.

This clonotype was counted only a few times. For the CDR3, the DNA is TGCAGCGTTGAAGGGATGTCGGGGGCCCCCTTCACTGAAGCTTTCTTT. This translates into CSVEGMSGAPFTEAFF. The rearrangement links TRBV29-1 to TRBJ1-1; D is perhaps TRBD1 (6 bases). Trimming removed 1 base at V and 4 bases at J, with 19 bases between. This CDR3 is 16 amino acids long. Germline assignment: CDR1 SQVTM and CDR2 ANQGSEA.

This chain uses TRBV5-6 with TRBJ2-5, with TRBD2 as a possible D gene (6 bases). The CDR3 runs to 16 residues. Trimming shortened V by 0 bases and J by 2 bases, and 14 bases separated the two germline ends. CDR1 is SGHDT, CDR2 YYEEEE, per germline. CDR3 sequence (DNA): TGTGCCAGCAGCTTGGTAAGCGGGTCTTGGCAAGAGACCCAGTACTTC. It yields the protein CASSLVSGSWQETQYF.

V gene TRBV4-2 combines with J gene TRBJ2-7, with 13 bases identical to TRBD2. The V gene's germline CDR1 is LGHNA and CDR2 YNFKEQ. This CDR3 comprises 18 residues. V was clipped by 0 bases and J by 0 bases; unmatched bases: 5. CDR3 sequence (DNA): TGTGCCAGCAGCCAAGACACTAGCGGGGGGGGACTCTCCTACGAGCAGTACTTC. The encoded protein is CASSQDTSGGGLSYEQYF.

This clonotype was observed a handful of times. CDR3 in amino acids: CASSTPGVSYEQYF. In DNA form, the CDR3 reads TGTGCCAGCAGTACGCCGGGTGTATCCTACGAGCAGTACTTC. The rearrangement uses TRBV28 and TRBJ2-7; D is unresolved. The CDR3 length is 14 residues. The V gene's germline CDR1 is MDHEN and CDR2 SYDVKM. Trimming took off 5 bases at V and 1 base at J, with 12 bases between the two ends. The complete variable domain, with remaining parts taken from reference TRBV28 and TRBJ2-7, reads DVKVTQSSRYLVKRTGEKVFLECVQDMDHENMFWYRQDPGLGLRLIYFSYDVKMKEKGDIPEGYSVSREKKERFSLILESASTNQTSMYLCASSTPGVSYEQYFGPGTRLTVT.

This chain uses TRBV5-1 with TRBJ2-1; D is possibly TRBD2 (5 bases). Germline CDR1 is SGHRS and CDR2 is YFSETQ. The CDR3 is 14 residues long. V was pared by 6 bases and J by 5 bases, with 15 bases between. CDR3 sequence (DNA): TGCGCCAGCATCCTTACCCCGGGAAACAATGAGCAGTTCTTC. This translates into CASILTPGNNEQFF.

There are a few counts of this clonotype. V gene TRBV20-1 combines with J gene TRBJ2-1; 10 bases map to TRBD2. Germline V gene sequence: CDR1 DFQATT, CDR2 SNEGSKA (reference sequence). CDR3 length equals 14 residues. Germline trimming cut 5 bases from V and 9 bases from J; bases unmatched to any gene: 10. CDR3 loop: CSAAGLAIRGEQFF. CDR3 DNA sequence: TGCAGTGCTGCGGGACTAGCGATCCGGGGTGAGCAGTTCTTC.

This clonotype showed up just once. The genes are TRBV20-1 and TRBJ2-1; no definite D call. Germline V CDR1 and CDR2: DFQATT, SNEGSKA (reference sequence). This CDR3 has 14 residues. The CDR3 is CRARDPRLRNEQFF. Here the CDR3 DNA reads TGCCGCGCTAGAGATCCCCGACTTCGGAATGAGCAGTTCTTC.

The CDR3 region is CASSLGMGTSGGSHNEQFF. CDR3 sequence (DNA): TGTGCCAGCAGTTTAGGTATGGGGACTAGCGGGGGATCTCACAATGAGCAGTTCTTC. The rearrangement uses TRBV12-3 or TRBV12-4 and TRBJ2-1; 14 nucleotides line up with TRBD2. This CDR3 spans 19 amino acids. The V gene end was trimmed by 1 base and the J gene end by 5 bases; junction bases not matched to a gene: 10.

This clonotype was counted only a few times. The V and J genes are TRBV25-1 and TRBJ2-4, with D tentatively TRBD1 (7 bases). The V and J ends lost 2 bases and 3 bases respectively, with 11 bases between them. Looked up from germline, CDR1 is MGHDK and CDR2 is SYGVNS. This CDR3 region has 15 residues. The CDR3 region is CASSEGQGGKNIQYF. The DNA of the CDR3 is TGTGCCAGCAGTGAAGGGCAGGGGGGCAAAAACATTCAGTACTTC.

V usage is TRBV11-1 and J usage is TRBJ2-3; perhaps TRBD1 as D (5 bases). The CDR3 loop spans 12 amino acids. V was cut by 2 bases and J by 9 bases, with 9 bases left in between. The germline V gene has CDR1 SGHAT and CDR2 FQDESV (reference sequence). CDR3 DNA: TGTGCCAGCAGCTTAATTGGGGCAACGCAGTATTTT. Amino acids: CASSLIGATQYF.

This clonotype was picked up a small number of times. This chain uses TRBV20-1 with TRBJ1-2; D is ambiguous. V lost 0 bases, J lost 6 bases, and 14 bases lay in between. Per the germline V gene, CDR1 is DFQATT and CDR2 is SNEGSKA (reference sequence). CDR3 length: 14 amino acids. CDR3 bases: TGCAGTGCTAGAGATTTGAGAGGATGGGATGGCTACACCTTC. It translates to CSARDLRGWDGYTF.

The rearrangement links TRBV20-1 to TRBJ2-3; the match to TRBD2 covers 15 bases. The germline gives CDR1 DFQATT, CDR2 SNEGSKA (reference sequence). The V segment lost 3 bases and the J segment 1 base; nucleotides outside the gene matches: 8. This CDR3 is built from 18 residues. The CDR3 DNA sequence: TGCAGTGCTAGGAGGACTAGCGGGGGGGCTCCTGGCACAGATACGCAGTATTTT. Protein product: CSARRTSGGAPGTDTQYF.

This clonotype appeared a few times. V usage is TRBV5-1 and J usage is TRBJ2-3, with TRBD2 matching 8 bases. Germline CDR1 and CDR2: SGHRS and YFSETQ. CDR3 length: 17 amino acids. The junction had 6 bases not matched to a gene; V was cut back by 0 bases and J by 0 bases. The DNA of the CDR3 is TGCGCCAGCAGCTTGGCCGTAACGGGAGGGAGCACAGATACGCAGTATTTT. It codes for CASSLAVTGGSTDTQYF. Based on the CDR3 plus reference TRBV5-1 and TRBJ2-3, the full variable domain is KAGVTQTPRYLIKTRGQQVTLSCSPISGHRSVSWYQQTPGQGLQFLFEYFSETQRNKGNFPGRFSGRQFSNSRSEMNVSTLELGDSALYLCASSLAVTGGSTDTQYFGPGTRLTVL.

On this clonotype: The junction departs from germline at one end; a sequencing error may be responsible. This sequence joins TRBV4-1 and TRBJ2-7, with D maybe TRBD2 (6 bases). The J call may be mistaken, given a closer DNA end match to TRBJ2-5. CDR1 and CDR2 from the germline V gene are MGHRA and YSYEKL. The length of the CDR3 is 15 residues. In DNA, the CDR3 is TGCACCAGCAGCCAAGTCCAACTAGCCGTAGAGACCCAGTACTTC. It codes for CTSSQVQLAVETQYF.

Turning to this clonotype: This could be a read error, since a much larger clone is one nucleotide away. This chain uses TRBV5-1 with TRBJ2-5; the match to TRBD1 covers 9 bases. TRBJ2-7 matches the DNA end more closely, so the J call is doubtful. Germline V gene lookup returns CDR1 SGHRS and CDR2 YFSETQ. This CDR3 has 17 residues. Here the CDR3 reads CTSSLTGTGTVPYEQYF. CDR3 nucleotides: TGCACCAGCAGCTTAACCGGGACAGGGACCGTACCCTACGAGCAGTACTTC.

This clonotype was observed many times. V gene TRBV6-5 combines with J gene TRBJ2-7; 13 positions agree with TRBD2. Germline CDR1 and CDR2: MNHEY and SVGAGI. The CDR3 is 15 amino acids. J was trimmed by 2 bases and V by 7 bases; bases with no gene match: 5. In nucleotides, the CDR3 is TGTGCCAGCAACCAAGGGACTAGCGGGACCTACGAGCAGTACTTC. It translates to CASNQGTSGTYEQYF.

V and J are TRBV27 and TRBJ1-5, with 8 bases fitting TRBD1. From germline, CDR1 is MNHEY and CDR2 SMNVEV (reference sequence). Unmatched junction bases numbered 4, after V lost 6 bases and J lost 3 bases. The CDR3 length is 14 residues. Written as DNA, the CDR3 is TGTGCCAGCAGAACAGGGGGGGACAATCAGCCCCAGCATTTT. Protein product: CASRTGGDNQPQHF.

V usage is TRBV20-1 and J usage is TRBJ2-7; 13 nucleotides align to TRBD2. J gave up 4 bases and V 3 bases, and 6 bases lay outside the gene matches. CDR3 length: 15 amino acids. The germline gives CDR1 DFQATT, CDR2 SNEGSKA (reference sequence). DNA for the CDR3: TGCAGTGCTAGTCGGACTAGCGGGAGCCCGTACGAGCAGTACTTC. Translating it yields CSASRTSGSPYEQYF.

CDR3 sequence reads: CASSLGRVVNTEAFF. DNA of the CDR3: TGTGCCAGCAGCTTGGGTAGGGTAGTGAACACTGAAGCTTTCTTT. The rearrangement links TRBV5-4 to TRBJ1-1; no clear D. CDR1 is SGHNT, CDR2 YYREEE, per germline (reference sequence). The CDR3 sequence is 15 residues long. The germline V and J ends were trimmed by 0 bases and 0 bases, with 9 bases remaining between them.

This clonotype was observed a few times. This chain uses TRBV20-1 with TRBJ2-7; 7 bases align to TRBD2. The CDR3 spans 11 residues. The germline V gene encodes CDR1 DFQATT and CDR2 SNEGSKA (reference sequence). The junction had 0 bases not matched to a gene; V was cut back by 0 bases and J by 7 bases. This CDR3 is CSAREGLEQYF. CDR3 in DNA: TGCAGTGCTAGAGAGGGACTAGAGCAGTACTTC.

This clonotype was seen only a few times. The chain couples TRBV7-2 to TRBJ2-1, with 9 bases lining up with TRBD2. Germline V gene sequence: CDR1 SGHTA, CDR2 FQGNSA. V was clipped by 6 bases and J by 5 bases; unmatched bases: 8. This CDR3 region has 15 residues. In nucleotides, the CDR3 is TGTGCCAGCAGTACGGCGGGAGGGATAAACAATGAGCAGTTCTTC. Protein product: CASSTAGGINNEQFF.

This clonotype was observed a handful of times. This CDR3 is CASSLWSGTDTQYF. The CDR3 DNA follows: TGTGCCAGCAGCTTATGGAGTGGAACAGATACGCAGTATTTT. J is TRBJ2-3 and V is TRBV7-2; no definite D call. V was pared by 2 bases and J by 3 bases, with 9 bases between. This CDR3 is built from 14 residues. Germline CDR1 reads SGHTA; CDR2 reads FQGNSA. Combining the CDR3 with reference TRBV7-2 and TRBJ2-3 gives the whole variable domain GAGVSQSPSNKVTEKGKDVELRCDPISGHTALYWYRQSLGQGLEFLIYFQGNSAPDKSGLPSDRFSAERTGGSVSTLTIQRTQQEDSAVYLCASSLWSGTDTQYFGPGTRLTVL.